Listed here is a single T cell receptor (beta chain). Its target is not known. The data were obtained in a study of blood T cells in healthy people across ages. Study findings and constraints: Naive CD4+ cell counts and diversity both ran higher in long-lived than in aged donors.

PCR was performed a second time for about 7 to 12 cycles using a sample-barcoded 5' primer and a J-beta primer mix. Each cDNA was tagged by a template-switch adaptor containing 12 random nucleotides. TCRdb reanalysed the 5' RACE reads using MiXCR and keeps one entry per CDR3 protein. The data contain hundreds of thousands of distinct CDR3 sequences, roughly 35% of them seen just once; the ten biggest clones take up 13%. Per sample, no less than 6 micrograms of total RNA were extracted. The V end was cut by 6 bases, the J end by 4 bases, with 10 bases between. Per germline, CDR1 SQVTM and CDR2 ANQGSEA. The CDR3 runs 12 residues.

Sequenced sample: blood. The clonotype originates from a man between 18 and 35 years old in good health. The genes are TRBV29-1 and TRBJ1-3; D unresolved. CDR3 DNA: TGCAGCGTAAGGACGCACGGAAACACCATATATTTT. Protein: CSVRTHGNTIYF.